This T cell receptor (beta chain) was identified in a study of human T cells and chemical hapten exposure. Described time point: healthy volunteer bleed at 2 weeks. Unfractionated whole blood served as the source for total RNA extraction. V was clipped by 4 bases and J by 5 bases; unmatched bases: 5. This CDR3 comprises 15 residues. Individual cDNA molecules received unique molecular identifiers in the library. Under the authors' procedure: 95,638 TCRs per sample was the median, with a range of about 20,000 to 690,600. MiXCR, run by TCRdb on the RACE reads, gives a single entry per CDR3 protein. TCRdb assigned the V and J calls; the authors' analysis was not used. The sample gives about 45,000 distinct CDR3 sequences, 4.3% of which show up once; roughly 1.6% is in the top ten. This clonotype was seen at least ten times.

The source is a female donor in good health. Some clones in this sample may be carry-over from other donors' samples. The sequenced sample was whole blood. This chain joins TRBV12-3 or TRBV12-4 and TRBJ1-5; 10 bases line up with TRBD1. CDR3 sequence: CASSSRDRGDQPQHF. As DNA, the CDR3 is TGTGCCAGCAGTTCAAGGGACAGGGGAGATCAGCCCCAGCATTTT.